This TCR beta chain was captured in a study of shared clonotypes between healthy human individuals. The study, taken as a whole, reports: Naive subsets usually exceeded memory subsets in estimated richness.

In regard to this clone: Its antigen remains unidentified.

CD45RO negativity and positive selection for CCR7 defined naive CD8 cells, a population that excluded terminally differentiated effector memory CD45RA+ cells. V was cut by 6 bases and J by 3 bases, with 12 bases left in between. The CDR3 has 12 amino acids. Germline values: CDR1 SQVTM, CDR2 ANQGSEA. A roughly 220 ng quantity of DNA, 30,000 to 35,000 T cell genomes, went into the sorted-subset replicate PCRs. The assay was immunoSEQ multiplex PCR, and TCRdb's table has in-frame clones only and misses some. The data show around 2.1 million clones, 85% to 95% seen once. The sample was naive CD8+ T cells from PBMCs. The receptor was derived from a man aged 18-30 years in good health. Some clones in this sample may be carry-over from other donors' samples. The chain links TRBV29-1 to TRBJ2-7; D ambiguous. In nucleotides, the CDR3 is TGCAGCGTCACCGGACCAGACTACGAGCAGTACTTC. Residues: CSVTGPDYEQYF.